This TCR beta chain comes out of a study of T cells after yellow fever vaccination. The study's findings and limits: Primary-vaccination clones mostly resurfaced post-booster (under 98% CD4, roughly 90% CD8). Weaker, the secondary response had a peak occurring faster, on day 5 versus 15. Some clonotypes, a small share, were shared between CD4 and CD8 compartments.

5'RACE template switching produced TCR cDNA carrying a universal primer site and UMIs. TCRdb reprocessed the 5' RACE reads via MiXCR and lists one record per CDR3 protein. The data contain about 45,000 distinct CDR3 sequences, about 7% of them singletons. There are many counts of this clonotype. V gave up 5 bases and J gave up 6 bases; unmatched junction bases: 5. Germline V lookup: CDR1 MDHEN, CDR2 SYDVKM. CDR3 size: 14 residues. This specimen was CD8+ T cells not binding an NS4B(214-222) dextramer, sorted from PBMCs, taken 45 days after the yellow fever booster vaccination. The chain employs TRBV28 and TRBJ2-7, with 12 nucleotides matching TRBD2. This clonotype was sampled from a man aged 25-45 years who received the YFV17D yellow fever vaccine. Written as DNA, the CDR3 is TGTGCCAGCAGTCGACTAGCGGGAGAGCCCGAGCAGTACTTC. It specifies CASSRLAGEPEQYF.